Each of the 7 T cell receptor beta chains below was sequenced from the same sample in a study of shared clonotypes between healthy human individuals (TCRdb year 2020). The method behind the library was the immunoSEQ multiplex PCR assay. In TCRdb, the immuneACCESS table is reduced to in-frame sequences with V and J assigned. These tables do not hold every clone; where another copy was compared, an unresolved V gene accounts for under half, and the others remain unexplained. The sample profile shows over 2 million clones; 85% to 95% of them were found once. The ten top clones hold approximately 0.41% of the sample. Sequencing was done on a sample of naive CD4+ T cells from PBMCs. In the paper's terms, the cell subset or site label means: CD45RA+ positively selected. The receptors shown here come from a man between 18 and 29 years old in good health. Some clones in this sample may be carry-over from other donors' samples.

This chain joins TRBV6-1 and TRBJ2-7; D ambiguous. This CDR3 is built from 12 residues. Per the germline V gene, CDR1 is MNHNS and CDR2 is SASEGT. V was pared by 7 bases and J by 2 bases, with 9 bases between. The CDR3 sequence: CASTRIPYEQYF. CDR3 in DNA: TGTGCCAGCACCAGAATCCCCTACGAGCAGTACTTC.

The genes are TRBV11-3 and TRBJ2-7; TRBD1 matches 8 bases. With V trimmed by 5 bases and J by 2 bases, 8 bases remained unmatched. CDR1 is SGHNT, CDR2 YENEEA, per germline. The CDR3 contains 15 residues. CDR3 loop: CASSPRTGPTYEQYF. The CDR3 nucleotides are TGTGCCAGCAGCCCCCGGACAGGGCCCACCTACGAGCAGTACTTC.

This chain connects TRBV7-2 to TRBJ2-3, with D unresolved. In germline, CDR1 is SGHTA, CDR2 FQGNSA. Trimming shortened V by 5 bases and J by 0 bases, and 6 bases separated the two germline ends. The length of the CDR3 is 13 residues. CDR3 sequence: CASSPDSTDTQYF. The CDR3 nucleotides are TGTGCCAGCAGCCCCGACAGCACAGATACGCAGTATTTT.

V usage is TRBV23-1 and J usage is TRBJ2-5; D call uncertain. TRBV23-1 qualifies as an ORF whose function is uncertain. With 4 bases removed from V and 3 bases from J, the gap between germline ends came to 18 bases. The CDR3 is 16 residues long. This chain's CDR3 is CASSLSLGGKKETQYF. The CDR3 coding sequence is TGCGCCAGCAGTCTCTCGTTGGGCGGAAAAAAAGAGACCCAGTACTTC.

The chain carries TRBV23-1 and TRBJ2-7; 11 bases line up with TRBD2. TRBV23-1 falls under the ORF class, with uncertain function. CDR3 length: 18 residues. The ends lost 0 bases at V and 4 bases at J; junction bases unmatched: 11. The CDR3 is CASSQSTAGLADLYEQYF. The CDR3 DNA sequence: TGCGCCAGCAGTCAATCAACAGCGGGACTAGCGGACCTTTACGAGCAGTACTTC.

The chain combines TRBV5-1 with TRBJ2-5, with D unresolved. The CDR3 contains 14 residues. The V end was cut by 0 bases, the J end by 4 bases, with 10 bases between. Germline CDR1 is SGHRS and CDR2 is YFSETQ. CDR3 nucleotide sequence: TGCGCCAGCAGCTTGGCCATGGTCCCAGAGACCCAGTACTTC. Protein sequence: CASSLAMVPETQYF.

The chain carries TRBV27 and TRBJ1-5, with D perhaps matching TRBD1 (5 bases). The CDR3 spans 17 residues. V was trimmed by 5 bases and J by 3 bases, leaving 20 bases between them. Germline CDR1 is MNHEY and CDR2 is SMNVEV (reference sequence). The DNA of the CDR3 is TGTGCCAGCAGTCCCCGGGACGGATCCCTTTTCAATCAGCCCCAGCATTTT. Its protein product is CASSPRDGSLFNQPQHF.